Shown below are 5 T cell receptor beta chains from a single sample sequenced in a study of blood T cell repertoires in COVID-19. Assay used: immunoSEQ multiplex PCR; TCRdb lists only in-frame clones, some missing. This sample carries 200,000 to 250,000 clones, 85% to 90% of them seen once, and the ten largest clones take roughly 4.1%. Sequencing was performed on peripheral blood. The receptor source for this set is a man in his fifties or sixties with acute or convalescent COVID-19.

The gene calls are TRBV3-1 (or the pseudogene TRBV3-2) and TRBJ1-2; 8 nucleotides match TRBD1. The CDR3 sequence is 15 residues long. Trimming cost V 5 bases and J 5 bases; bases outside gene matches: 10. CDR1 is LGHDT and CDR2 is YNNKEL in the germline V gene (reference sequence). DNA of the CDR3: TGTGCCAGCAGCTACGGACAGGGCGGAGGTTATGGCTACACCTTC. This gives the protein CASSYGQGGGYGYTF.

A single count supports this clone. The chain has TRBV3-1 (or the pseudogene TRBV3-2) and TRBJ2-7, with TRBD2 as a possible D gene (7 bases). The germline V gene has CDR1 LGHDT and CDR2 YNNKEL (reference sequence). CDR3 length: 16 residues. Trimming shortened V by 4 bases and J by 6 bases, and 22 bases separated the two germline ends. The CDR3 loop reads CASSPERGGTRGEQYF. CDR3 DNA: TGTGCCAGCAGCCCCGAAAGGGGGGGCACTCGCGGCGAGCAGTACTTC.

CDR3 protein: CASSRSGGNEKLFF. CDR3 in DNA: TGTGCCAGCAGCCGCTCAGGGGGAAATGAAAAACTGTTTTTT. The chain carries TRBV3-1 (or the pseudogene TRBV3-2) and TRBJ1-4; 7 bases align to TRBD1. The germline V gene has CDR1 LGHDT and CDR2 YNNKEL (reference sequence). With 4 bases clipped from V and 5 bases from J, the junction kept 4 bases outside the gene matches. This CDR3 is built from 14 residues.

The V gene is TRBV15, the J gene TRBJ1-1; D remains unclear. Germline V gene sequence: CDR1 LNHNV, CDR2 YYDKDF (reference sequence). The CDR3 covers 13 residues. V gave up 3 bases and J gave up 7 bases, with 12 bases separating them. The CDR3 reads CATSRTVAFEAFF. Here the CDR3 DNA reads TGTGCCACCAGCAGGACGGTAGCCTTTGAAGCTTTCTTT. Together with reference TRBV15 and TRBJ1-1, the CDR3 gives the full variable domain: DAMVIQNPRYQVTQFGKPVTLSCSQTLNHNVMYWYQQKSSQAPKLLFHYYDKDFNNEADTPDNFQSRRPNTSFCFLDIRSPGLGDTAMYLCATSRTVAFEAFFGQGTRLTVV.

This chain joins TRBV6-5 and TRBJ1-1, with 7 bases fitting TRBD1. The CDR3 runs to 13 residues. The trim removed 8 bases at V and 0 bases at J, leaving 3 bases unmatched. Germline loops: CDR1 MNHEY, CDR2 SVGAGI. In DNA form, the CDR3 reads TGTGCCAGCGGGACAGACATGAACACTGAAGCTTTCTTT. This codes for CASGTDMNTEAFF.